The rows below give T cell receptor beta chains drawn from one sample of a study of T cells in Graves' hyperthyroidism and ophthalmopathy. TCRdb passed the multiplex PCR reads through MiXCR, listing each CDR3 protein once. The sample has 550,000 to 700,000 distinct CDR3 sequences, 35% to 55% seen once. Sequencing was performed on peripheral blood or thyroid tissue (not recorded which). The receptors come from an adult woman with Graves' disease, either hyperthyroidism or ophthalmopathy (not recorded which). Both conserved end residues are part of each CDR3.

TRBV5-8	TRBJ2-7	CASSLGGQGVYEQYF
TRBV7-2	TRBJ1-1	CASSLARTGPTEAFF
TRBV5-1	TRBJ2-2	CASSVVTANTGELFF
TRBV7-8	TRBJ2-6	CASSLDRTF
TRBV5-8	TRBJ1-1	CASSFPFGGNTEAFF
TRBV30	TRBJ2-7	CAWSGGPYEQYF
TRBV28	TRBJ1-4	CASSPKSGTLSWNEKLFF
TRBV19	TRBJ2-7	CASSIGGPSYEQYF
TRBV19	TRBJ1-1	CASTGHETGSTEAFF
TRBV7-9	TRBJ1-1	CASSSGWFEAFF
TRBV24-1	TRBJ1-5	CATSVVGQPQHF
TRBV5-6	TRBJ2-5	CASSSWGVGATQYF
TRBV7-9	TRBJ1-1	CASSTGRLGNTEAFF
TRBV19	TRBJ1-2	CAGRDREGGYTF
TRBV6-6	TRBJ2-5	CASSSQHGETQYF
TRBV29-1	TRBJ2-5	CSVDMGQGAWEAQYF
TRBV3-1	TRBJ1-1	CASSQGGQWVTEAFF
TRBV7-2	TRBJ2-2	CASSTRGFSTGELFF
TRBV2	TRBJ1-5	CASNPGGGRLYQPQHF
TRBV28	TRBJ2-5	CASSYVVGEETQYF
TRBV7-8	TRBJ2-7	CASSLGTGVDYEQYF
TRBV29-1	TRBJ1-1	CSLASETEAFF
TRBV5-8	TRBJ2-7	CASSLKARAGYEQYF
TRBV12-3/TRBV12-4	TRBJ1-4	CASSKAETRKLFF
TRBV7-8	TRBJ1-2	CASSWQGGQYGYTF
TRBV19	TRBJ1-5	CASTFWTGHSNQPQHF
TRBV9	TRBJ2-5	CASSVAGLGTQYF
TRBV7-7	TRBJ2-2	CASRDGVNTGELFF
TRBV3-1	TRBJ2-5	CASSQGEQETQYF
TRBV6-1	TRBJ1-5	CASSDRDGAGMPQHF
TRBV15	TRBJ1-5	CATSKDRGPNQPQHF
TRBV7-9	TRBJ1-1	CASSLQGGMNTEAFF
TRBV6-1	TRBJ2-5	CASRHHPERQETQYF
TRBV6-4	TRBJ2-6	CASSAGTADFNSGANVLTF
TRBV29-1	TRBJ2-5	CSVRQGAGETQYF
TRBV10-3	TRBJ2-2	CAIPGGRTGELFF
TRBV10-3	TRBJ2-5	CAISDRQETQYF
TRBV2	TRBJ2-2	CASSGTGGGELFF
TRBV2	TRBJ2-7	CASSQLGQPSEQYF
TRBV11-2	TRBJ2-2	CASSPRSTFNTGELFF